The 16 T cell receptor beta chains given below trace back to one sample, sequenced in a study of blood T cell repertoires in COVID-19 (TCRdb year 2020). The method behind the library was the immunoSEQ multiplex PCR assay. The table comes from immuneACCESS by way of TCRdb, which keeps in-frame sequences with V and J called. Part of the clones is missing from these tables; in studies checked, under half for an unresolved V gene and the rest for unknown reasons. The table for this sample lists approximately 200,000 clones; about nine tenths of them were counted only once. The top ten clones comprise around 2.4% of the sample. What was sequenced was PBMCs or T cells enriched from blood (not recorded which). These receptors all stem from a woman aged 25 to 45 who had recovered from COVID-19.

DNA for the CDR3: TGTGCCAGCAGCTGGCTGGAGGGACAAGAGACCCAGTACTTC. Protein sequence: CASSWLEGQETQYF. V gene TRBV7-9 combines with J gene TRBJ2-5, with D maybe TRBD2 (6 bases). The CDR3 is 14 amino acids. V was pared by 4 bases and J by 2 bases, with 11 bases between. CDR1 SEHNR and CDR2 FQNEAQ come from the germline V gene (reference sequence).

The chain is built from TRBV3-1 (or the pseudogene TRBV3-2) and TRBJ1-1, with D hard to call. Germline values: CDR1 LGHDT, CDR2 YNNKEL (reference sequence). Between the trimmed V and J ends, which lost 4 bases and 8 bases, there was a span of 17 bases. The CDR3 length is 14 residues. The CDR3 nucleotides read TGTGCCAGCAGCCTAGTAGGATGGCAGACAGAAGCTTTCTTT. Its protein product is CASSLVGWQTEAFF.

The J gene is TRBJ2-7, the V gene TRBV5-5; a possible D gene is TRBD2 (5 bases). CDR3 length: 13 amino acids. Per the germline V gene, CDR1 is SGHKS and CDR2 is YYEKEE (reference sequence). Deletions cut 3 bases from V and 2 bases from J, with 9 bases between. CDR3 loop: CASSSEAAYEQYF. The CDR3 DNA is TGTGCCAGCAGCTCGGAGGCCGCCTACGAGCAGTACTTC.

The chain carries TRBV4-2 and TRBJ1-1; D gene uncertain. Germline CDR1 and CDR2: LGHNA and YNFKEQ. V lost 4 bases and J 0 bases, leaving 12 bases between the germline ends. The CDR3 runs 15 residues. The CDR3: CASSLRRGMNTEAFF. The CDR3 DNA sequence: TGTGCCAGCAGCCTACGTCGGGGAATGAACACTGAAGCTTTCTTT.

The rearrangement uses TRBV10-1 and TRBJ1-2, with TRBD1 as a possible D gene (5 bases). V was clipped by 10 bases and J by 6 bases, with 27 bases between them. Germline V gene sequence: CDR1 WNHNN, CDR2 SYGVQD (reference sequence). The CDR3 length is 16 residues. The CDR3, as DNA: TGCGCCAAATGGAGACTGTACAAGTGGGGGGTCCATGGCTACACCTTC. Its translation: CAKWRLYKWGVHGYTF.

This clone occurred once. This chain links TRBV30 with TRBJ1-1; D is uncertain. Germline V gene sequence: CDR1 GTSNPN, CDR2 SVGIG (reference sequence). V gave up 0 bases and J gave up 5 bases, with 7 bases separating them. This CDR3 region has 12 residues. For the CDR3, the DNA is TGTGCCTGGAGTGTAAGCGTGACTGAAGCTTTCTTT. It translates to CAWSVSVTEAFF.

The chain has TRBV5-5 and TRBJ2-5; 8 bases are a match to TRBD2. Germline CDR1 and CDR2: SGHKS and YYEKEE (reference sequence). V dropped 4 bases and J dropped 0; count of bases not matched to a gene: 2. This CDR3 has 14 amino acids. The CDR3 spells CASSPGGDQETQYF. The CDR3 coding sequence is TGTGCCAGCAGCCCGGGAGGGGACCAAGAGACCCAGTACTTC.

This clone was detected once. The CDR3 here is CASSVPWGHEQFF. The CDR3 nucleotides are TGTGCCAGCAGTGTCCCCTGGGGCCATGAGCAGTTCTTC. The genes are TRBV12-3 or TRBV12-4 and TRBJ2-1; D is perhaps TRBD1 (5 bases). CDR3 length: 13 residues. V lost 5 bases and J 8 bases, leaving 13 bases between the germline ends.

The chain has TRBV15 and TRBJ1-2, with D tentatively TRBD1 (6 bases). With 5 bases removed from V and 4 bases from J, the gap between germline ends came to 14 bases. Germline lookup yields CDR1 LNHNV and CDR2 YYDKDF (reference sequence). There are 14 residues in the CDR3. CDR3 region: CATSRTVRSYGYTF. CDR3 bases: TGTGCCACCAGCCGGACAGTTAGGTCCTATGGCTACACCTTC.

This clone was detected many times. This rearrangement joins TRBV6-5 to TRBJ1-2; 7 bases line up with TRBD1. Germline V gene sequence: CDR1 MNHEY, CDR2 SVGAGI. The CDR3 runs 14 residues. The V gene end was trimmed by 4 bases and the J gene end by 4 bases; junction bases not matched to a gene: 6. The CDR3 sequence: CASSSDRDGYGYTF. CDR3 nucleotides: TGTGCCAGCAGTTCTGACAGGGACGGCTATGGCTACACCTTC.

Concerning this clone itself: Relative to the germline gene, one junction end is altered; a read error may explain this. The rearrangement joins TRBV29-1 to TRBJ1-1, with 8 nucleotides matching TRBD1. This CDR3 has 13 amino acids. The germline gives CDR1 SQVTM, CDR2 ANQGSEA. CDR3 residues: CSVEAGGTYEAFF. The CDR3 DNA reads as TGCAGCGTGGAAGCAGGGGGCACCTATGAAGCTTTCTTT.

The J gene is TRBJ1-2, the V gene TRBV28, with TRBD1 matching over 9 bases. The CDR3 totals 13 residues. After removal of 5 bases from V and 6 bases from J, the junction contained 4 bases not matched to a gene. Germline lookup yields CDR1 MDHEN and CDR2 SYDVKM. The CDR3 protein is CASSTGGRHGYTF. The CDR3 DNA reads as TGTGCCAGCAGTACAGGGGGCCGCCATGGCTACACCTTC.

The DNA for the CDR3 is TGTGCCAGCAGTTTATTTAGCGGGATCTTGCCAGATACGCAGTATTTT. Translated: CASSLFSGILPDTQYF. The chain combines TRBV28 with TRBJ2-3, with 8 bases fitting TRBD2. Germline values: CDR1 MDHEN, CDR2 SYDVKM. The CDR3 totals 16 residues. J was trimmed by 4 bases and V by 1 base; bases with no gene match: 7.

The chain couples TRBV5-1 to TRBJ2-2, with D perhaps matching TRBD2 (6 bases). CDR1 is SGHRS, CDR2 YFSETQ, per germline. The CDR3 runs to 15 residues. Trimming removed 5 bases from V and 3 bases from J, with 14 bases in between. The chain's CDR3 is CASSGGFGDTGELFF. CDR3 DNA sequence: TGCGCCAGCAGTGGGGGGTTTGGCGACACCGGGGAGCTGTTTTTT.

The rearrangement links TRBV19 to TRBJ1-1, with TRBD1 matching over 10 bases. The CDR3 is made up of 15 amino acids. The germline CDR1 and CDR2 sequences are LNHDA and SQIVND (reference sequence). V lost 7 bases and J lost 0; bases outside the gene matches: 5. CDR3 loop: CASTPGQGLNTEAFF. The CDR3 nucleotides are TGTGCCAGTACCCCGGGACAGGGGTTGAACACTGAAGCTTTCTTT. The full variable domain, completed using reference TRBV19 and TRBJ1-1, is DGGITQSPKYLFRKEGQNVTLSCEQNLNHDAMYWYRQDPGQGLRLIYYSQIVNDFQKGDIAEGYSVSREKKESFPLTVTSAQKNPTAFYLCASTPGQGLNTEAFFGQGTRLTVV.

This clone was seen a single time. This chain joins TRBV19 and TRBJ2-1, with TRBD1 identical over 7 bases. The V gene end was trimmed by 0 bases and the J gene end by 0 bases; junction bases not matched to a gene: 2. The CDR3 runs to 16 residues. Germline-derived CDR1 and CDR2 are LNHDA and SQIVND (reference sequence). CDR3 amino acids: CASSIDRDSSYNEQFF. CDR3 nucleotide sequence: TGTGCCAGTAGTATAGATAGGGACAGCTCCTACAATGAGCAGTTCTTC.